Below, 11 T cell receptor beta chains from the same sample are listed, as sequenced in a study of cytomegalovirus exposure and HLA in healthy donors (dated by TCRdb to 2017 to 2019). The library was generated by the immunoSEQ multiplex PCR assay. For the multiplex PCR, a mixture combining 60 forward primers for TCR Vbeta segments and 13 reverse primers for TCR Jbeta segments was used. TCRdb holds this immuneACCESS table with in-frame rearrangements only. Some clones are missing; in checked studies, unresolved V genes explain under half, and the rest has no known cause. In all, the sample holds 150,000 to 200,000 clones, and 70% to 90% of those were seen once. About 2.5% of the sample rests with the top ten. The specimen was PBMCs. These receptors were obtained from a woman aged 50 to 65 in good health and CMV-seronegative.

This chain links TRBV5-1 with TRBJ1-1; TRBD1 might be the D (6 bases). CDR3 length: 14 residues. Germline V CDR1 and CDR2: SGHRS, YFSETQ. V lost 4 bases and J 4 bases, leaving 14 bases between the germline ends. DNA for the CDR3: TGCGCCAGCAGCAGACAGGTAAGGGGCACTGAAGCTTTCTTT. Translated, it gives CASSRQVRGTEAFF.

The chain carries TRBV4-2 and TRBJ2-1; a weak D match, TRBD2 (6 bases). Trimming cost V 5 bases and J 6 bases, with 20 bases left between them. The germline V gene has CDR1 LGHNA and CDR2 YNFKEQ. The CDR3 is made up of 16 amino acids. For the CDR3, the DNA is TGTGCCAGCAGCAGTCGATGGGACTCCTCGGTCAATGAGCAGTTCTTC. Translated: CASSSRWDSSVNEQFF.

The rearrangement uses TRBV5-1 and TRBJ2-5; 10 nucleotides match TRBD1. The J call may be faulty, since TRBJ2-7 better matches the DNA end. Germline V lookup: CDR1 SGHRS, CDR2 YFSETQ. The CDR3 loop spans 15 amino acids. The CDR3 region has the DNA TGCGCCAGCAGCTTCGGACAGGGGGGAACCTACGAGCAGTACTTC. It is translated as CASSFGQGGTYEQYF.

The chain recombines TRBV14 with TRBJ2-1, with TRBD2 identical over 14 bases. V trimming: 0 bases; J trimming: 3 bases; junction bases outside the gene matches: 4. The CDR3 extends over 18 amino acids. Germline CDR1 and CDR2: SGHDN and FVKESK. The CDR3 spells CASSQEAGLAGVYNEQFF. CDR3 DNA: TGTGCCAGCAGCCAAGAGGCGGGACTAGCGGGAGTCTACAATGAGCAGTTCTTC.

With regard to this clone: The same CDR3 can be traced to other DNA sequences in this sample. The V call is TRBV27, the J call TRBJ2-7; D is unresolved. Germline loops: CDR1 MNHEY, CDR2 SMNVEV (reference sequence). This CDR3 contains 13 residues. V lost 0 bases to trimming and J lost 2 bases, with 5 bases between them. CDR3 DNA: TGTGCCAGCAGTTTATCGAGAACCTACGAGCAGTACTTC. This encodes CASSLSRTYEQYF.

There are a few counts of this clone. The gene calls are TRBV20-1 and TRBJ2-1, with D possibly TRBD2 on 5 matching bases. Germline V gene lookup returns CDR1 DFQATT and CDR2 SNEGSKA (reference sequence). V was pared by 5 bases and J by 9 bases, with 11 bases between. This CDR3 spans 11 amino acids. Written as DNA, the CDR3 is TGCAGTGCTTCCCGGGAAGCTGAGCAGTTCTTC. It translates to CSASREAEQFF.

V and J are TRBV30 and TRBJ2-5; TRBD2 is a possible D gene (5 bases). Germline lookup yields CDR1 GTSNPN and CDR2 SVGIG (reference sequence). The CDR3 is 13 residues long. The ends were cut back, 2 bases at V and 7 bases at J, with 14 bases in the middle. For the CDR3, the DNA is TGTGCCTGGAGTACCTCTCTGAGCGGGACCCAGTACTTC. It translates to CAWSTSLSGTQYF.

The chain recombines TRBV20-1 with TRBJ2-7; no firm D call. V lost 5 bases and J 2 bases, leaving 7 bases between the germline ends. This CDR3 has 11 amino acids. The germline gives CDR1 DFQATT, CDR2 SNEGSKA (reference sequence). The CDR3 sequence: CSAPLAYEQYF. The CDR3 DNA is TGCAGTGCTCCTCTCGCCTACGAGCAGTACTTC.

V and J are TRBV29-1 and TRBJ2-7; D is ambiguous. CDR3 size: 12 residues. V lost 0 bases, J lost 3 bases, and 6 bases lay in between. Germline V gene sequence: CDR1 SQVTM, CDR2 ANQGSEA. In nucleotides, the CDR3 is TGCAGCGTTGAAGATCCCCGCTACGAGCAGTACTTC. It codes for CSVEDPRYEQYF.

The J gene is TRBJ2-1, the V gene TRBV5-1, with D possibly TRBD2 on 5 matching bases. This CDR3 has 16 residues. Trimming shortened V by 2 bases and J by 3 bases, and 15 bases separated the two germline ends. The germline gives CDR1 SGHRS, CDR2 YFSETQ. CDR3 sequence (DNA): TGCGCCAGCAGCTTAACCGGCGGGCTAAACTACAATGAGCAGTTCTTC. Its translation is CASSLTGGLNYNEQFF.

The chain uses TRBV27 and TRBJ1-3; D is possibly TRBD1 (6 bases). This CDR3 has 18 residues. Trimming left V 4 bases short and J 2 bases short, with 21 bases between. CDR1 is MNHEY, CDR2 SMNVEV, per germline (reference sequence). The CDR3 loop is CASSSLKSPQGPGNTIYF. The CDR3 nucleotides are TGTGCCAGCAGTTCCCTTAAATCCCCACAGGGACCTGGAAACACCATATATTTT.